This passage covers 6 T cell receptor beta chains from one sample sequenced in a study of T-cell memory formation after mild COVID-19. TCRdb re-analysed the 5' RACE reads in MiXCR, keeping a single row per CDR3 protein. The repertoire holds roughly 110,000 distinct CDR3 sequences, with about 17% as singletons. The sequenced sample was PBMCs or a T cell subset sorted from them (not recorded which). The receptors come from an adult woman who had mild COVID-19 (a few samples of this study predate the infection). Cell type and time point are not known.

The V and J genes are TRBV2 and TRBJ2-1; 8 bases agree with TRBD2. The length of the CDR3 is 13 residues. From germline, CDR1 is SNHLY and CDR2 FYNNEI. The junction had 2 bases not matched to a gene; V was cut back by 5 bases and J by 5 bases. The CDR3 protein is CASSSGGNNEQFF. The CDR3 bases are TGTGCCAGCAGTTCGGGGGGGAACAATGAGCAGTTCTTC.

This chain joins TRBV20-1 and TRBJ2-7; D is unresolved. Trimming took off 6 bases at V and 6 bases at J, with 18 bases between the two ends. The CDR3 runs 13 residues. Looked up from germline, CDR1 is DFQATT and CDR2 is SNEGSKA (reference sequence). CDR3 sequence reads: CSAGHSWRSEQYF. Here the CDR3 DNA reads TGCAGTGCAGGCCACTCCTGGCGGTCCGAGCAGTACTTC.

This chain links TRBV5-6 with TRBJ2-2; D is unclear. Germline V CDR1 and CDR2: SGHDT, YYEEEE. This CDR3 comprises 15 residues. The V end lost 0 bases, the J end lost 0 bases, and 6 bases lay between the germline ends. CDR3 region: CASSLGSANTGELFF. The CDR3 DNA sequence: TGTGCCAGCAGCTTGGGGAGCGCGAACACCGGGGAGCTGTTTTTT.

The chain uses TRBV6-6 and TRBJ2-5; a possible D gene is TRBD2 (6 bases). Germline CDR1 MNHNY, CDR2 SVGAGI (reference sequence). The V end lost 3 bases, the J end lost 12 bases, and 26 bases lay between the germline ends. The CDR3 loop spans 16 amino acids. The CDR3 protein is CASSYGEREEIRGEYF. CDR3 DNA: TGTGCCAGCAGTTATGGGGAGAGGGAGGAGATACGGGGCGAGTACTTC.

This clonotype was detected a few times. This chain links TRBV29-1 with TRBJ2-7; D remains unclear. V was cut by 1 base and J by 0 bases, with 10 bases left in between. The germline V gene encodes CDR1 SQVTM and CDR2 ANQGSEA. This CDR3 spans 14 amino acids. The CDR3 spells CSVEGPSTSYEQYF. The CDR3 coding sequence is TGCAGCGTTGAAGGACCGAGCACCTCCTACGAGCAGTACTTC.

Only a few counts were recorded for this clonotype. The CDR3 protein is CASSVSPLSDSGANVLTF. Here the CDR3 DNA reads TGTGCCAGCAGCGTTTCTCCTCTATCCGACTCTGGGGCCAACGTCCTGACTTTC. V gene TRBV9 combines with J gene TRBJ2-6; D not certain. Trimming removed 2 bases from V and 0 bases from J, with 15 bases in between. CDR1 SGDLS and CDR2 YYNGEE come from the germline V gene. This CDR3 is built from 18 residues.